The rows below give T cell receptor beta chains drawn from one sample of a study of OX40 agonist ivuxolimab in advanced cancers. Using immunoSEQ multiplex PCR, the repertoire was profiled, and TCRdb retains in-frame clones only, with some absent. The sample shows fewer than 45,000 clones, approximately 80% of them seen only once. This material consisted of CD4+ or CD8+ T cells sorted from blood, taken in a trial of the OX40 agonist ivuxolimab. Every receptor here comes from an adult with an advanced solid tumor such as melanoma, head and neck, liver or kidney cancer. The CDR3 runs from the conserved cysteine through the conserved F or W. A D gene is named only where the DNA matches it firmly. Expanded clones are given a class, and other clones once, few, many or no size at all.

few	TRBV9	NA	TRBJ1-1	TGTGCCAGCAGCGTAGTTCCCCTAGAGGGCACTGAAGCTTTCTTT	CASSVVPLEGTEAFF
NA	TRBV28	NA	TRBJ2-7	TGTGCCAGCAGTTCAGCAGGGGTAGCCTCCTACGAGCAGTACTTC	CASSSAGVASYEQYF
NA	TRBV4-1	NA	TRBJ2-5	TGCGCCAGCAGCCAAGCCGGAGGGGGTAGAGAGACCCAGTACTTC	CASSQAGGGRETQYF
NA	TRBV11-2	NA	TRBJ2-2	TGTGCCAGCAGCTATTTGTATGGGTCCGGGGAGCTGTTTTTT	CASSYLYGSGELFF
NA	TRBV4-3	TRBD1	TRBJ2-1	TGCGCCAGCAGCCCGTCAACAGGGGGAACCTACAATGAGCAGTTCTTC	CASSPSTGGTYNEQFF
NA	TRBV29-1	TRBD2	TRBJ2-3	TGCAGCACCGTGACTAGCGGGAGTAATTTAGATACGCAGTATTTT	CSTVTSGSNLDTQYF
NA	TRBV2	NA	TRBJ1-2	TGTGCCAGCAGTGAAGCAGCAGCCCGCTGGAACTATGGCTACACCTTC	CASSEAAARWNYGYTF
NA	TRBV9	NA	TRBJ2-1	TGTGCCAGCAGCGTAGTGGGGTCCTACAATGAGCAGTTCTTC	CASSVVGSYNEQFF
NA	TRBV4-3	TRBD2	TRBJ2-3	TGCGCCAGCAGCCAAGATTCCAGCGGGAAGGCAGATACGCAGTATTTT	CASSQDSSGKADTQYF
NA	TRBV25-1	TRBD1	TRBJ2-2	TGTGCCAGCAGTACCTCAGGGGGCGCGAACACCGGGGAGCTGTTTTTT	CASSTSGGANTGELFF
NA	TRBV6-5	NA	TRBJ1-1	TGTGCCAGCGGTAGGGCCACGGACACTGAAGCTTTCTTT	CASGRATDTEAFF
NA	TRBV29-1	TRBD1	TRBJ2-7	TGCAGCGTTGATAAAGGGACAGACACCTACGAGCAGTACTTC	CSVDKGTDTYEQYF
NA	TRBV15	TRBD1	TRBJ2-1	TGTGCCACCAGCCCTAGGGACAGGGGGCTCGATGAGCAGTTCTTC	CATSPRDRGLDEQFF
NA	TRBV5-1	NA	TRBJ1-3	TGCGCCAGCAGCTTGGGTGGGGAGAGCTCTGGAAACACCATATATTTT	CASSLGGESSGNTIYF
NA	TRBV19	NA	TRBJ1-1	TGTGCCAGTAGTCCTTCGGGTAACACTGAAGCTTTCTTT	CASSPSGNTEAFF
NA	TRBV6-1	NA	TRBJ2-3	TGTGCCAGCAGTTTTCCGGGACGGACAGATACGCAGTATTTT	CASSFPGRTDTQYF
once	TRBV7-2	NA	TRBJ2-5	TGTGCCAGCAGCTTAGCTCGGGCCTCAGAGACCCAGTACTTC	CASSLARASETQYF
NA	TRBV5-1	NA	TRBJ1-2	TGCGCCAGCAGCCGGGCCGTTAACTATGGCTACACCTTC	CASSRAVNYGYTF
NA	TRBV30	NA	TRBJ2-5	TGTGCCTGGACCGGCAAACTAGGTACGGGAGAAGAGACCCAGTACTTC	CAWTGKLGTGEETQYF